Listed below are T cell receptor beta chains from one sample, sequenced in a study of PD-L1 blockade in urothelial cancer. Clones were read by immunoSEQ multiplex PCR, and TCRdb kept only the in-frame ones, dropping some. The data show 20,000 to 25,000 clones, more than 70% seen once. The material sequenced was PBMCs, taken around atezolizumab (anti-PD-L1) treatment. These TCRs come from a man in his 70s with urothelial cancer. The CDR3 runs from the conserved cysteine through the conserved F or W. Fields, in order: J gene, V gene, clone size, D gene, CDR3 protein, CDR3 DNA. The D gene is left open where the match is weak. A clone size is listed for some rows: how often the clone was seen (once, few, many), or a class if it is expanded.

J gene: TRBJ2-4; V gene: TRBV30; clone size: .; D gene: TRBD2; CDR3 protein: CAWSGRVKNIQYF; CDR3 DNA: TGTGCCTGGAGCGGGAGGGTCAAAAACATTCAGTACTTC
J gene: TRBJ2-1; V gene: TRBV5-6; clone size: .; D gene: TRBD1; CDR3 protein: CASSPETGAVGNEQFF; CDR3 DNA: TGTGCCAGCAGCCCGGAAACAGGGGCGGTAGGCAATGAGCAGTTCTTC
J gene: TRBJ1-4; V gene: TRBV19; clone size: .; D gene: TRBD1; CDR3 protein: CASTSRQGPNEKLFF; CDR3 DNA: TGTGCCAGTACCTCCAGACAGGGACCAAATGAAAAACTGTTTTTT
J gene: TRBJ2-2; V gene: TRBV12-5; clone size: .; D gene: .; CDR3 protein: CASEGDGELFF; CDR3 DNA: TGTGCTAGTGAAGGGGACGGGGAGCTGTTTTTT
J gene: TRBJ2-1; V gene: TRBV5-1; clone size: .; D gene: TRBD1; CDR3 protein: CASSRGRQGLRGDEQFF; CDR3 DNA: TGCGCCAGTAGCCGGGGACGACAGGGCTTGAGGGGCGATGAGCAGTTCTTC
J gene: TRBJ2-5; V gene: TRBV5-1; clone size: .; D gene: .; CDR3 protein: CASSLQANQETQYF; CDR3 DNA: TGCGCCAGCAGCTTGCAAGCGAACCAAGAGACCCAGTACTTC
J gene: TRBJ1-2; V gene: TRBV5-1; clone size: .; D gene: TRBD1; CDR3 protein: CASSLTGGAHGYTF; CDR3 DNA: TGCGCCAGCAGCTTGACAGGGGGCGCCCATGGCTACACCTTC
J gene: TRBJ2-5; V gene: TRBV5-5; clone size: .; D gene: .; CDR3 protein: CASSFGGQETQYF; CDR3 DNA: TGTGCCAGCAGCTTTGGGGGGCAAGAGACCCAGTACTTC
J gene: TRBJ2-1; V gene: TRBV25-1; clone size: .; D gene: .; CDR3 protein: CASSGRTNNEQFF; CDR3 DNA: TGTGCCAGCAGTGGGCGGACTAACAATGAGCAGTTCTTC
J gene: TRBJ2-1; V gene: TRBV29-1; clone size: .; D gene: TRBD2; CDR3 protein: CSGGLAGLYNEQFF; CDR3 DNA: TGCAGCGGAGGGCTAGCGGGGTTATACAATGAGCAGTTCTTC
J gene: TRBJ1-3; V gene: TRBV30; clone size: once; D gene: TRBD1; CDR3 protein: CACTGGNSGNTIYF; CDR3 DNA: TGTGCCTGCACAGGGGGGAACTCTGGAAACACCATATATTTT
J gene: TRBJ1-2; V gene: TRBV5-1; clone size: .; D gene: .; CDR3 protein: CASSLPGDGYTF; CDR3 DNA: TGCGCCAGCAGCTTGCCAGGGGATGGCTACACCTTC
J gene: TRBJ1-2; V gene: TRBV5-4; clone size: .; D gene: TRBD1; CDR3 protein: CASSLRQGAHGYTF; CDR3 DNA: TGTGCCAGCAGCTTGAGACAGGGGGCGCACGGCTACACCTTC
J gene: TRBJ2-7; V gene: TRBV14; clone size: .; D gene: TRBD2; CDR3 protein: CASSPGGSGDYEQYF; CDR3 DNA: TGTGCCAGCAGCCCCGGGGGAAGCGGGGACTACGAGCAGTACTTC
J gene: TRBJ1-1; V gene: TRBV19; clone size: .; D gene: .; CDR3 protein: CASILRGRAGNTEAFF; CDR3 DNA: TGTGCCAGTATATTGAGGGGGAGGGCAGGGAACACTGAAGCTTTCTTT
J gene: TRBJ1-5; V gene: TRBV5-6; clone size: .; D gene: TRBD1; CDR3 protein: CASSLGQGVPQHF; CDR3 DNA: TGTGCCAGCAGCTTGGGACAGGGGGTACCCCAGCATTTT
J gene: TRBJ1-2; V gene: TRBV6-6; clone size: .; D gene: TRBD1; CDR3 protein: CASSPTTGNGYTF; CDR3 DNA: TGTGCCAGCAGTCCCACGACAGGGAATGGCTACACCTTC
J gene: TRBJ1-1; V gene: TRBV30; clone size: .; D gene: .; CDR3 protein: CAWSRSHTEAFF; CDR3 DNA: TGTGCCTGGAGTCGGAGTCACACTGAAGCTTTCTTT
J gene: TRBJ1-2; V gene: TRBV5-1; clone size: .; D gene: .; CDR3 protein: CASSLGDRERQASLAF; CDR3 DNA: TGCGCCAGCAGCTTGGGCGACAGAGAACGGCAGGCCTCCCTCGCCTTC
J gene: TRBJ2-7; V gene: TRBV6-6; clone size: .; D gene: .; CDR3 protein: CASRAGRGGSYEQYF; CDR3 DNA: TGTGCCAGCAGGGCAGGGAGGGGGGGATCCTACGAGCAGTACTTC
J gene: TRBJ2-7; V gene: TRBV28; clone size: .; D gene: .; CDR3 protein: CASRPGGLLSYEQYF; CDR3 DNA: TGTGCCAGCCGCCCAGGAGGGCTCCTCTCCTACGAGCAGTACTTC
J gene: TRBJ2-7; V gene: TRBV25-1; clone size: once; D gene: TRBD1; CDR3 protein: CASSPGQGALKEQYF; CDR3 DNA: TGTGCCAGCTCCCCGGGACAGGGGGCGCTTAAAGAGCAGTACTTC
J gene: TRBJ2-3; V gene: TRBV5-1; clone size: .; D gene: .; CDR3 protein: CASSLGTATSTDTQYF; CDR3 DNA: TGCGCCAGCAGCTTGGGGACAGCCACTAGCACAGATACGCAGTATTTT
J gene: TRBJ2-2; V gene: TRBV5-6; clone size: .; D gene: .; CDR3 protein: CASSYPGTFFQTGELFF; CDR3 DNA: TGTGCCAGCAGCTACCCCGGGACTTTTTTTCAGACCGGGGAGCTGTTTTTT
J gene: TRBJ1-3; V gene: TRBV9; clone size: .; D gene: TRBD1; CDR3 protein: CASSVDRASGNTIYF; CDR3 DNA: TGTGCCAGCAGCGTCGACAGGGCGAGCGGAAACACCATATATTTT
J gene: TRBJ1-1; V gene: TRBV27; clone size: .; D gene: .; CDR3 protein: CASSLFRGTEAFF; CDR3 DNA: TGTGCCAGCAGTTTATTTAGGGGTACTGAAGCTTTCTTT
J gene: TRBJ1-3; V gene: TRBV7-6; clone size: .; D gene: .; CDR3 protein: CASSWQGALSGNTIYF; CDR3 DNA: TGTGCCAGCAGTTGGCAGGGCGCCCTCTCTGGAAACACCATATATTTT
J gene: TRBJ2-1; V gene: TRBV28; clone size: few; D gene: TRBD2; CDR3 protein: CASRGGGIAGENEQFF; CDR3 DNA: TGTGCCAGCAGGGGGGGTGGAATAGCGGGAGAGAATGAGCAGTTCTTC
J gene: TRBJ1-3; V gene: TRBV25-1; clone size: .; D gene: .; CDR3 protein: CASQTTLYRDGGNTIYF; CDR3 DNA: TGTGCCAGCCAAACAACCCTTTACAGGGATGGGGGTAACACCATATATTTT
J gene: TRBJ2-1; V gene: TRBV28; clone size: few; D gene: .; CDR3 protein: CASSLGLYNEQFF; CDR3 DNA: TGTGCCAGCAGTTTGGGACTTTACAATGAGCAGTTCTTC
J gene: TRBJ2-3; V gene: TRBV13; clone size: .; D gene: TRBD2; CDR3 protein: CASLPTGGTDTQYF; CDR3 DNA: TGTGCCAGCCTCCCCACGGGGGGTACAGATACGCAGTATTTT
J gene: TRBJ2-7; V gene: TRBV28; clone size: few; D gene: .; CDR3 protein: CASSFDISYEQYF; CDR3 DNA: TGTGCCAGCAGTTTTGACATATCCTACGAGCAGTACTTC
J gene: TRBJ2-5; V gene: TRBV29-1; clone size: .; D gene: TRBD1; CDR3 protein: CSVEPGQGIQTQYF; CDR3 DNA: TGCAGCGTTGAACCGGGACAGGGCATACAGACCCAGTACTTC
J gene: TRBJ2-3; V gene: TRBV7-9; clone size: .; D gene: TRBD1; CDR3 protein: CASSLEGAQGEYF; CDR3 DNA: TGTGCCAGCAGCTTAGAGGGGGCACAGGGAGAGTATTTT
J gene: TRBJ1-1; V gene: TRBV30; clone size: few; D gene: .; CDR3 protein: CAWKVRMNTEAFF; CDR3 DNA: TGTGCCTGGAAAGTCAGAATGAACACTGAAGCTTTCTTT
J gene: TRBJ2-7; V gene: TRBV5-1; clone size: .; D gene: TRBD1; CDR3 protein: CASSFSPGQGNEQYF; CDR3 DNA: TGCGCCAGCAGCTTTTCCCCGGGACAGGGGAACGAGCAGTACTTC
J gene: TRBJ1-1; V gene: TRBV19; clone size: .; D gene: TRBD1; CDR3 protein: CASSMRQGLTEAFF; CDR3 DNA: TGTGCCAGTAGTATGAGACAGGGGTTGACTGAAGCTTTCTTT
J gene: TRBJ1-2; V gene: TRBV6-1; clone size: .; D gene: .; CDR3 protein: CASSELHSNYGYTF; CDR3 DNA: TGTGCCAGCAGTGAACTCCACTCGAACTATGGCTACACCTTC
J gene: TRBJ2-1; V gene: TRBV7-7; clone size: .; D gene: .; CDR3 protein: CASAEDRYNEQFF; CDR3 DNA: TGTGCTAGCGCCGAGGACAGATACAATGAGCAGTTCTTC
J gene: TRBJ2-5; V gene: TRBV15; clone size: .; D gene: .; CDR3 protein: CATSRDPGSGETQYF; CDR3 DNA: TGTGCCACCAGCAGAGACCCGGGGAGTGGGGAGACCCAGTACTTC
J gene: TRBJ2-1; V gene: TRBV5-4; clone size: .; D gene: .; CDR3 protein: CASSRDVVSYNEQFF; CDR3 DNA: TGTGCCAGCAGCCGAGATGTGGTGTCCTACAATGAGCAGTTCTTC
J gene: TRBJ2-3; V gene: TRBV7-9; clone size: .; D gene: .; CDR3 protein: CASSSRINRFGHSDTQYF; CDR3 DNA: TGTGCCAGCAGCTCCCGAATTAACAGGTTCGGTCATTCGGATACGCAGTATTTT
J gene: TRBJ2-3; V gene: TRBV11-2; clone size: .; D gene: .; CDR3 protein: CASSSHSTDTQYF; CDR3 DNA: TGTGCCAGCAGCTCACATAGCACAGATACGCAGTATTTT
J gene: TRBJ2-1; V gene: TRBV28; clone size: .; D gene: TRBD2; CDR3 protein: CASRLAGVYNEQFF; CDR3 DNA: TGTGCCAGCAGACTAGCGGGAGTCTACAATGAGCAGTTCTTC
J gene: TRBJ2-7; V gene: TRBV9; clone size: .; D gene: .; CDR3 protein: CASSGGDGSYEQYF; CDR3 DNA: TGTGCCAGCAGCGGGGGGGACGGATCCTACGAGCAGTACTTC
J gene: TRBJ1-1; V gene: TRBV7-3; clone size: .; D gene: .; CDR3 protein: CASSLLRLDNPNTEAFF; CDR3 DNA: TGTGCCAGCAGCTTACTCCGCCTTGACAACCCGAACACTGAAGCTTTCTTT
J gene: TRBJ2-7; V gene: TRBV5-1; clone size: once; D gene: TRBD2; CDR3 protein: CASSSLAGEQYF; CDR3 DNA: TGCGCCAGCAGCTCGCTAGCGGGGGAGCAGTACTTC
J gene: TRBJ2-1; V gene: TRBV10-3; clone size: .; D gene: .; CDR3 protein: CAITSTSSYNEQFF; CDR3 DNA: TGTGCCATCACCTCGACTAGCTCCTACAATGAGCAGTTCTTC
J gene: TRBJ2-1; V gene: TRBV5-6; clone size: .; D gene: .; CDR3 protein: CASSLVGDRFF; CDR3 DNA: TGTGCCAGCAGCTTGGTAGGGGATCGGTTCTTC
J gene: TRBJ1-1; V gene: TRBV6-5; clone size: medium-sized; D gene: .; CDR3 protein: CASSLLARTEAFF; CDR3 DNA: TGTGCCAGCAGTTTGTTGGCCCGCACTGAAGCTTTCTTT
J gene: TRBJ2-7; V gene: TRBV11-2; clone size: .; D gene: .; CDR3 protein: CASSLDRGVLIYEQYF; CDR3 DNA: TGTGCCAGCAGCTTAGATAGAGGAGTCCTGATTTACGAGCAGTACTTC
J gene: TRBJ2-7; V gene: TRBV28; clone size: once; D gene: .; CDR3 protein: CASEWAGRSYEQYF; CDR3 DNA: TGTGCCAGCGAGTGGGCAGGCCGTTCCTACGAGCAGTACTTC
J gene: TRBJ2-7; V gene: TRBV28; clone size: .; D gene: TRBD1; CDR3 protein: CASSSRTGGYEQYF; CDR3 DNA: TGTGCCAGCAGTTCTAGGACAGGGGGCTACGAGCAGTACTTC
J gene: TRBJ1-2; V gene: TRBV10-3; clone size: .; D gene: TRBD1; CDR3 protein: CAALGQDFRYGYTF; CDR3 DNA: TGTGCCGCTCTAGGACAGGATTTTCGTTATGGCTACACCTTC
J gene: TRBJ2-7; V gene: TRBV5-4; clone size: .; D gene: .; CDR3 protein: CASSLDTGSEQYF; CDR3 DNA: TGTGCCAGCAGCTTGGATACAGGTAGCGAGCAGTACTTC